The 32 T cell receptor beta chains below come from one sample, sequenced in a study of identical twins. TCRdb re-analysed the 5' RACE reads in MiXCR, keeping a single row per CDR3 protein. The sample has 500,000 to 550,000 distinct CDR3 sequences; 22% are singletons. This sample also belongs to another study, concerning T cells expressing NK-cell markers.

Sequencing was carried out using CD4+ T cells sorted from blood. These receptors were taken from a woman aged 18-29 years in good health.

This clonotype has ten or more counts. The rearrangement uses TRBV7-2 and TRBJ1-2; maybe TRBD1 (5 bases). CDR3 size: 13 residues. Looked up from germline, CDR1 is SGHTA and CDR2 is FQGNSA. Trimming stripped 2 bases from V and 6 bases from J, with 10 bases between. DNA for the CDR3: TGTGCCAGCAGCTTATCCAGGGAGGATGGCTACACCTTC. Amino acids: CASSLSREDGYTF.

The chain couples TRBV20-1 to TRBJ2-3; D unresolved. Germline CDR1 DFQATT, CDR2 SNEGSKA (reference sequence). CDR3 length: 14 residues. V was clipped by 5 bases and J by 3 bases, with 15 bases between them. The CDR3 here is CSAVPVFGTDTQYF. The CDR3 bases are TGCAGTGCTGTCCCAGTTTTCGGAACAGATACGCAGTATTTT.

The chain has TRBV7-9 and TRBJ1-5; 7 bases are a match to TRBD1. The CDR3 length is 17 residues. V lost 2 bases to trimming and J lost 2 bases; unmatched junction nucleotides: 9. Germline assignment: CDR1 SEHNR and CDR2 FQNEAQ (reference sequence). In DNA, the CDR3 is TGTGCCAGCAGCTTACACAGGGGAGGAGGGGGCAATCAGCCCCAGCATTTT. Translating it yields CASSLHRGGGGNQPQHF.

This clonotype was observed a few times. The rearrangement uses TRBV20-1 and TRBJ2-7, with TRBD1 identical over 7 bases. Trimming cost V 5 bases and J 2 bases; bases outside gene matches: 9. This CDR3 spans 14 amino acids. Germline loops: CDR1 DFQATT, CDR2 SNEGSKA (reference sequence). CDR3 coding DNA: TGCAGTGCTCAATACCGGGACAGCCCCTACGAGCAGTACTTC. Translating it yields CSAQYRDSPYEQYF.

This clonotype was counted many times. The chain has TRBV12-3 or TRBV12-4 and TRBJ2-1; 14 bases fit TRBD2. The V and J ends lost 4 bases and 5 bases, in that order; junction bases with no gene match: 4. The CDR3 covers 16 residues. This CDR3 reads CASSWGLAGDHNEQFF. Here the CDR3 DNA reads TGTGCCAGCAGTTGGGGACTAGCGGGGGACCACAATGAGCAGTTCTTC.

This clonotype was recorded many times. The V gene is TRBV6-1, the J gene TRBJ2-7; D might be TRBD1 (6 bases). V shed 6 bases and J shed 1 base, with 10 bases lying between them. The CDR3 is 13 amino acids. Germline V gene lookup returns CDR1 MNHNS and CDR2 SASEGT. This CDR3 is CASRSTGSYEQYF. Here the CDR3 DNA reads TGTGCCAGCAGGAGCACAGGGTCCTACGAGCAGTACTTC.

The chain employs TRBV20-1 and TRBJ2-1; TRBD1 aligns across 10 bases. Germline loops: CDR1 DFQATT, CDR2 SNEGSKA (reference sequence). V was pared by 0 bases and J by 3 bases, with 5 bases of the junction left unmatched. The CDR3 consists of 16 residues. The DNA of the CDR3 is TGCAGTGCTAGAGATCACCGGGACAGGGGCTACAATGAGCAGTTCTTC. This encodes CSARDHRDRGYNEQFF.

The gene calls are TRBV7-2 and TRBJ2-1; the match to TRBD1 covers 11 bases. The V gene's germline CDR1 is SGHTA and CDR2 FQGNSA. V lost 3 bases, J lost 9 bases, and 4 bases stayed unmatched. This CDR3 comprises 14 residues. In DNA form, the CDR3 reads TGTGCCAGCAGCTTGGACAGGGGGCGCGCTGAGCAGTTCTTC. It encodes CASSLDRGRAEQFF. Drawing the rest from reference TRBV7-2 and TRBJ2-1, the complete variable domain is GAGVSQSPSNKVTEKGKDVELRCDPISGHTALYWYRQSLGQGLEFLIYFQGNSAPDKSGLPSDRFSAERTGGSVSTLTIQRTQQEDSAVYLCASSLDRGRAEQFFGPGTRLTVL.

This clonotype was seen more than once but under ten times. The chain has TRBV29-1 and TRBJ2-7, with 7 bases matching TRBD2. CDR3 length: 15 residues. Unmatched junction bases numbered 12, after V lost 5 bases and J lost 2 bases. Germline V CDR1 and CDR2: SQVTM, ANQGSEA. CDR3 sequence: CSVLKRGDLTYEQYF. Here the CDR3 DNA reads TGCAGCGTTTTGAAGCGGGGAGACTTAACCTACGAGCAGTACTTC.

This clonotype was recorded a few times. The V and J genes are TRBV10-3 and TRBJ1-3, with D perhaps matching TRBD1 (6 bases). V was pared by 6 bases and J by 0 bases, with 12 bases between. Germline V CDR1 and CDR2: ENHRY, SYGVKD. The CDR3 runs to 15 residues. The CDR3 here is CAIRPQGTSGNTIYF. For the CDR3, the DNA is TGTGCCATCAGGCCGCAGGGGACCTCTGGAAACACCATATATTTT.

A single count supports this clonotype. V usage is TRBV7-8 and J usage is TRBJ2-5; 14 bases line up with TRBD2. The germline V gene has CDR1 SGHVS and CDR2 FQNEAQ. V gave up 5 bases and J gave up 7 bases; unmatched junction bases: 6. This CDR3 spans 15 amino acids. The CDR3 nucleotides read TGTGCCAGCAGCGCGGGACTAGCGGGGGTGTCGACCCAGTACTTC. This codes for CASSAGLAGVSTQYF.

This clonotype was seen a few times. In nucleotides, the CDR3 is TGTGCCAGCTCACCCGCCGACAGCTATCGGCCCCAGCATTTT. Its translation is CASSPADSYRPQHF. The genes are TRBV18 and TRBJ1-5, with a weak D call TRBD1 (5 bases). Germline V gene lookup returns CDR1 KGHSH and CDR2 LQKENI. The CDR3 has 14 residues. The V end was cut by 3 bases, the J end by 9 bases, with 15 bases between.

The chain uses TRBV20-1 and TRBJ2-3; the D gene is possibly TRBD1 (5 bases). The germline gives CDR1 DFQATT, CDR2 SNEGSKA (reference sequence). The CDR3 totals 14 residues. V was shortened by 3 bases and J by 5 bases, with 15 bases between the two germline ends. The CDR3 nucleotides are TGCAGTGCTAGGCTCCTTGGGGCTGGAGATACGCAGTATTTT. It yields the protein CSARLLGAGDTQYF.

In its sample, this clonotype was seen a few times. CDR3 sequence reads: CATSRLTNTGELFF. In DNA, the CDR3 is TGTGCCACCAGCCGTCTTACGAACACCGGGGAGCTGTTTTTT. The chain couples TRBV15 to TRBJ2-2; D not certain. The V end lost 5 bases, the J end lost 0 bases, and 7 bases lay between the germline ends. There are 14 residues in the CDR3. Germline values: CDR1 LNHNV, CDR2 YYDKDF (reference sequence).

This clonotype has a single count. Here the CDR3 reads CASLGTDGLEAFF. CDR3 nucleotides: TGTGCAAGTCTAGGGACAGACGGCCTTGAAGCTTTCTTT. The chain links TRBV12-2 to TRBJ1-1; the table's D call TRBD1 went unverified against the DNA. TRBV12-2 is recorded as a pseudogene. The CDR3 contains 13 residues.

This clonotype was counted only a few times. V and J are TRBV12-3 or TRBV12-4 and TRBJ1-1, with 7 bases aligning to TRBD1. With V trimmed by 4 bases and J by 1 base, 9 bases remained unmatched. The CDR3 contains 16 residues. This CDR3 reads CASSSRAGGGNTEAFF. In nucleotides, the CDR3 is TGTGCCAGCAGTTCACGCGCAGGGGGGGGGAACACTGAAGCTTTCTTT.

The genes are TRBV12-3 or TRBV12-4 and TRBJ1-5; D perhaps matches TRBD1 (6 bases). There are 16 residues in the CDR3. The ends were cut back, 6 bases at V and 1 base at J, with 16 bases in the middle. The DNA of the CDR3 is TGTGCCAGCAGCCCTACGGGGGCGTCGAGCAATCAGCCCCAGCATTTT. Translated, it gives CASSPTGASSNQPQHF.

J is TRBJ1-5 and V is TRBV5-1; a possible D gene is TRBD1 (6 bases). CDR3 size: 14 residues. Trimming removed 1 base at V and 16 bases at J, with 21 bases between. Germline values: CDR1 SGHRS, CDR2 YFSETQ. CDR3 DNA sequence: TGCGCCAGCAGCTTGTCAGGTGTAACAGGGATACTTCATTTT. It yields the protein CASSLSGVTGILHF.

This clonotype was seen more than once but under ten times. The CDR3 reads CASSLFTGSNQPQHF. CDR3 in DNA: TGTGCCAGCAGCTTATTTACGGGAAGCAATCAGCCCCAGCATTTT. The chain combines TRBV7-2 with TRBJ1-5, with D uncertain. The CDR3 spans 15 residues. Looked up from germline, CDR1 is SGHTA and CDR2 is FQGNSA. The V and J ends lost 2 bases and 1 base respectively, with 9 bases between them. Variable domain in full (rest from reference TRBV7-2 and TRBJ1-5): GAGVSQSPSNKVTEKGKDVELRCDPISGHTALYWYRQSLGQGLEFLIYFQGNSAPDKSGLPSDRFSAERTGGSVSTLTIQRTQQEDSAVYLCASSLFTGSNQPQHFGDGTRLSIL.

CDR3 residues: CASSPPGQGAATF. CDR3 nucleotides: TGTGCCAGCTCACCACCCGGACAGGGGGCCGCCACCTTC. This chain connects TRBV18 to TRBJ1-2, with TRBD1 identical over 11 bases. From germline, CDR1 is KGHSH and CDR2 LQKENI. Germline trimming cut 0 bases from V and 13 bases from J; bases unmatched to any gene: 4. The CDR3 runs to 13 residues.

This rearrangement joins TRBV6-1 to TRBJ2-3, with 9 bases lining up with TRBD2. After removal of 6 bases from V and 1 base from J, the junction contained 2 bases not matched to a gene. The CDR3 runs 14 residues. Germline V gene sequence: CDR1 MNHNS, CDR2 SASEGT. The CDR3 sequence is CASRSSGGTDTQYF. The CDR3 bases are TGTGCCAGCAGGTCTAGCGGGGGCACAGATACGCAGTATTTT.

The CDR3 reads CAWNLAGLYNEQFF. DNA for the CDR3: TGTGCCTGGAATCTAGCGGGATTGTACAATGAGCAGTTCTTC. The chain employs TRBV30 and TRBJ2-1; 9 nucleotides match TRBD2. The CDR3 loop spans 14 amino acids. Germline lookup yields CDR1 GTSNPN and CDR2 SVGIG (reference sequence). Trimming took 4 bases from V and 4 from J; bases not matched to a gene: 5.

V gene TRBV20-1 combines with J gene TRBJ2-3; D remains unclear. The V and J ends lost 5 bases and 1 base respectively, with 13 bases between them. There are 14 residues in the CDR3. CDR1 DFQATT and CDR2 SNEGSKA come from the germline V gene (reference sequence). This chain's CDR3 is CSALGHFGTDTQYF. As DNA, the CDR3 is TGCAGTGCTCTGGGCCATTTCGGCACAGATACGCAGTATTTT.

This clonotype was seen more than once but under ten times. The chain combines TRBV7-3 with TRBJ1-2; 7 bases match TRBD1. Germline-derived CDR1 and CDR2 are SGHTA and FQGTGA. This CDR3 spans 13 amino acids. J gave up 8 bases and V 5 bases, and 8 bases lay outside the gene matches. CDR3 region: CASSPGQAGGYTF. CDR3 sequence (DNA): TGTGCCAGCAGCCCCGGACAGGCAGGGGGCTACACCTTC.

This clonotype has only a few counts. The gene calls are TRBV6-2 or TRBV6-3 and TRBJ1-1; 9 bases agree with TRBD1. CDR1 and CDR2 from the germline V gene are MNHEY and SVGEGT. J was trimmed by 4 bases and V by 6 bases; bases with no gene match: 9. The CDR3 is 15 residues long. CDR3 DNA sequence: TGTGCCAGCAGGACGACAGGGGGTACGCTCACTGAAGCTTTCTTT. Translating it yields CASRTTGGTLTEAFF.

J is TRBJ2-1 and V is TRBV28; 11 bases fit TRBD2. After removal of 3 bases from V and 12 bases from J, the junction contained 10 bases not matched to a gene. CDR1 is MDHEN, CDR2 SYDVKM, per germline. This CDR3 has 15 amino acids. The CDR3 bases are TGTGCCAGCAGTTTCTCCGGGACTAGCGGACTTGGGCAGTTCTTC. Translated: CASSFSGTSGLGQFF.

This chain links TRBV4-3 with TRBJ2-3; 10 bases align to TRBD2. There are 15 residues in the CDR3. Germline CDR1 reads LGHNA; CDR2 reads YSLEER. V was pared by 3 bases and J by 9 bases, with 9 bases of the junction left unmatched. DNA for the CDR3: TGCGCCAGCAGCCACTGGACTAGCGGCGGAGACACGCAGTATTTT. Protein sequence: CASSHWTSGGDTQYF.

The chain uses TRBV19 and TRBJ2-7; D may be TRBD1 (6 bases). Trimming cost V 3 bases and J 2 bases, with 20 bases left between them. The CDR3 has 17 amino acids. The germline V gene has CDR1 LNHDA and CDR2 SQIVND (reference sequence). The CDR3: CASSISWTAEVPYEQYF. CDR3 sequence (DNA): TGTGCCAGTAGTATCTCCTGGACAGCAGAAGTTCCCTACGAGCAGTACTTC.

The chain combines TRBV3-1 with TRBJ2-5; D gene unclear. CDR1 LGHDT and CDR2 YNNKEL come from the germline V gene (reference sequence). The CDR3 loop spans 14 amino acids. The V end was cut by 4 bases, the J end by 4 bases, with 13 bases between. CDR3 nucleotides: TGTGCCAGCAGCCGCTTAAAGCAGGCAGAGACCCAGTACTTC. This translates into CASSRLKQAETQYF.

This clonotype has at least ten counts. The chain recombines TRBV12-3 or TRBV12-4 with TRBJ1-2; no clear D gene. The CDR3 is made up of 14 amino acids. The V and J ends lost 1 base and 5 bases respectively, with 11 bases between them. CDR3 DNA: TGTGCCAGCAGTTTAGGCCTACGGGAATATGGCTACACCTTC. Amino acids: CASSLGLREYGYTF.

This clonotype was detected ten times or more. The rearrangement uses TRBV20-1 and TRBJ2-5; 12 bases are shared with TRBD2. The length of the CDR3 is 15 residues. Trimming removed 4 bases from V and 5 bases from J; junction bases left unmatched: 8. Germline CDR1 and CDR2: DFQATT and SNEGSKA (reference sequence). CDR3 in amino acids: CSATRLAGEMETQYF. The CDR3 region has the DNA TGCAGTGCTACCCGACTAGCGGGAGAGATGGAGACCCAGTACTTC.

CDR3 sequence reads: CATSGWGPTLEEQYF. Written as DNA, the CDR3 is TGTGCCACCAGCGGGTGGGGACCGACCCTGGAGGAGCAGTACTTC. The chain carries TRBV15 and TRBJ2-7; the D gene could be TRBD1 or TRBD2 (5 bases each). Per germline, CDR1 LNHNV and CDR2 YYDKDF (reference sequence). This CDR3 has 15 residues. The germline V and J ends were trimmed by 5 bases and 7 bases, with 21 bases remaining between them. Combining the CDR3 with reference TRBV15 and TRBJ2-7 gives the whole variable domain DAMVIQNPRYQVTQFGKPVTLSCSQTLNHNVMYWYQQKSSQAPKLLFHYYDKDFNNEADTPDNFQSRRPNTSFCFLDIRSPGLGDTAMYLCATSGWGPTLEEQYFGPGTRLTVT.